Below, one T cell receptor beta chain is given with its context. Its antigen is not identified. The data were taken from a study of beta chain features in type 1 diabetes. Naive, central memory, regulatory and stem cell-like memory cells within the CD4+ compartment were sorted using CD45RO/CCR7/CD25/CD127/CD95/CD27. Trimming stripped 5 bases from V and 4 bases from J, with 12 bases between. The CDR3 is 12 amino acids. CDR1 is GTSNPN and CDR2 is SVGIG in the germline V gene (reference sequence). Of the isolated RNA, all was reverse transcribed, and so the sequenced material was expressed TCRB transcripts. Clones were sequenced by immunoSEQ multiplex PCR, and TCRdb holds only the in-frame ones, with some missing. The sample includes about 160,000 clones, approximately 8.1% of them seen just once. General study results and limits: Shortening of TCRB CDR3s, moderate but significant, appeared in all four CD4+ subsets of Type 1 diabetes patients.

The receptor's source is a woman in her forties with type 1 diabetes. The chain carries TRBV30 and TRBJ2-7, with D tentatively TRBD2 (5 bases). The sequenced material came from central memory CD4+ T cells from blood. The CDR3 loop is CAWARDRYEQYF. CDR3 nucleotide sequence: TGTGCCTGGGCCCGGGATAGGTACGAGCAGTACTTC.